This T cell receptor beta chain was recovered during a study of blood T cell repertoires in COVID-19. This CDR3 comprises 14 residues. V was clipped by 1 base and J by 0 bases, with 4 bases between them. Per the germline V gene, CDR1 is SGHTA and CDR2 is FQGNSA. Generated by immunoSEQ multiplex PCR, the TCRdb table keeps only in-frame clones and is missing some. Altogether 370,000 or so clones are present, more than 75% being singletons, with the ten largest covering roughly 1.1%. Sequencing used peripheral blood. The chain has TRBV7-2 and TRBJ2-4; D remains unclear. The TCR originated in a human donor with acute or convalescent COVID-19. The donor label of this sample is uncertain. CDR3 loop: CASSLVLAKNIQYF. The CDR3 nucleotides are TGTGCCAGCAGCTTAGTTCTAGCCAAAAACATTCAGTACTTC.